Listed here are 9 T cell receptor beta chains from one sample, sequenced in a study of cytomegalovirus exposure and HLA in healthy donors. The PCR used 60 Vbeta and 13 Jbeta primers. Libraries were prepared by immunoSEQ multiplex PCR; TCRdb keeps only in-frame clonotypes and omits some of them. The sample features approximately 140,000 clones, with 2% to 3% in its top ten. Specimen: PBMCs. These receptors originate from a man between 40 and 49 years old in good health and CMV-seronegative.

The chain has TRBV5-6 and TRBJ2-3; 9 positions agree with TRBD2. The length of the CDR3 is 16 residues. V dropped 0 bases and J dropped 6; count of bases not matched to a gene: 8. Germline-derived CDR1 and CDR2 are SGHDT and YYEEEE. CDR3 sequence (DNA): TGTGCCAGCAGCTTGGGCTTAGCGGGGGTAGTTGATACGCAGTATTTT. This sequence encodes CASSLGLAGVVDTQYF.

V usage is TRBV6-5 and J usage is TRBJ2-1, with 11 nucleotides matching TRBD2. Germline CDR1 is MNHEY and CDR2 is SVGAGI. With 5 bases clipped from V and 8 bases from J, the junction kept 8 bases outside the gene matches. This CDR3 is 15 amino acids long. CDR3 sequence: CASSPRSGGADEQFF. CDR3 coding DNA: TGTGCCAGCAGTCCTCGTAGCGGGGGGGCCGATGAGCAGTTCTTC.

The chain recombines TRBV28 with TRBJ2-7, with 7 bases aligning to TRBD2. The V segment lost 8 bases and the J segment 0 bases; nucleotides outside the gene matches: 7. CDR1 and CDR2 from the germline V gene are MDHEN and SYDVKM. The CDR3 is 14 amino acids. The CDR3, as DNA: TGTGCCAGCCGTGGGGCGGGGGACTCCTACGAGCAGTACTTC. As protein: CASRGAGDSYEQYF.

The rearrangement links TRBV5-1 to TRBJ2-1; TRBD2 matches at 13 bases. Germline CDR1 SGHRS, CDR2 YFSETQ. The CDR3 extends over 19 amino acids. V lost 4 bases, J lost 1 base, and 11 bases stayed unmatched. The CDR3 loop is CASSTGLAGRALSYNEQFF. CDR3 coding DNA: TGCGCCAGCAGCACGGGACTAGCGGGGAGAGCCCTTTCCTACAATGAGCAGTTCTTC.

This chain connects TRBV29-1 to TRBJ2-2, with D possibly matching TRBD1 (5 bases). This CDR3 comprises 13 residues. V was cut by 4 bases and J by 0 bases, with 6 bases left in between. Germline CDR1 and CDR2: SQVTM and ANQGSEA. Here the CDR3 DNA reads TGCAGCGTTGGGACACCGAACACCGGGGAGCTGTTTTTT. Translating it yields CSVGTPNTGELFF.

This chain joins TRBV11-2 and TRBJ1-2; no clear D. Germline CDR1 SGHAT, CDR2 FQNNGV. The CDR3 runs 12 residues. Trimming shortened V by 1 base and J by 4 bases, and 4 bases separated the two germline ends. In DNA, the CDR3 is TGTGCCAGCAGCTTAGCCAGCTATGGCTACACCTTC. Translated, it gives CASSLASYGYTF.

The rearrangement uses TRBV19 and TRBJ2-2; 7 bases agree with TRBD1. This CDR3 has 18 residues. J gave up 4 bases and V 6 bases, and 17 bases lay outside the gene matches. Germline values: CDR1 LNHDA, CDR2 SQIVND (reference sequence). The CDR3 nucleotides are TGTGCCAGTAGAGGGCCGAGGGGGCGTCCTTCTTTCACCGGGGAGCTGTTTTTT. Translated, it gives CASRGPRGRPSFTGELFF.

CDR3 nucleotides: TGTGCCAGCAGCCCCCGGACTAGCGGGGGCTCAGATACGCAGTATTTT. Translated, it gives CASSPRTSGGSDTQYF. The V call is TRBV7-2, the J call TRBJ2-3; 13 bases map to TRBD2. Germline CDR1 and CDR2: SGHTA and FQGNSA. The J segment lost 4 bases and the V segment lost 5 bases, leaving 6 bases of the junction unmatched. The CDR3 runs 16 residues. The entire variable domain, with the rest obtained from reference TRBV7-2 and TRBJ2-3, is as follows: GAGVSQSPSNKVTEKGKDVELRCDPISGHTALYWYRQSLGQGLEFLIYFQGNSAPDKSGLPSDRFSAERTGGSVSTLTIQRTQQEDSAVYLCASSPRTSGGSDTQYFGPGTRLTVL.

The chain carries TRBV6-5 and TRBJ2-5, with a possible D match to TRBD1 (5 bases). Germline V gene lookup returns CDR1 MNHEY and CDR2 SVGAGI. The V end was cut by 6 bases, the J end by 7 bases, with 12 bases between. The length of the CDR3 is 12 residues. The CDR3 protein is CASRWGPGTQYF. The CDR3, as DNA: TGTGCCAGCAGGTGGGGCCCTGGGACCCAGTACTTC.